This TCR beta chain was obtained from a study of control samples from healthy donors and cancer patients. The table came from immunoSEQ multiplex PCR; TCRdb's copy has only in-frame clones and leaves some out. Here the sample spans around 50,000 clones, approximately 95% being singletons. Trimming pared 3 bases from V and 0 bases from J, leaving 6 bases between. CDR1 and CDR2 (germline): KGHSH, LQKENI. This CDR3 spans 14 amino acids. What was sequenced was blood. The sequence derives from a woman aged 25 to 45 in good health. The gene calls are TRBV18 and TRBJ1-3; D not resolved. CDR3 coding DNA: TGTGCCAGCTCACCGACGGACTCTGGAAACACCATATATTTT. Amino acids: CASSPTDSGNTIYF.